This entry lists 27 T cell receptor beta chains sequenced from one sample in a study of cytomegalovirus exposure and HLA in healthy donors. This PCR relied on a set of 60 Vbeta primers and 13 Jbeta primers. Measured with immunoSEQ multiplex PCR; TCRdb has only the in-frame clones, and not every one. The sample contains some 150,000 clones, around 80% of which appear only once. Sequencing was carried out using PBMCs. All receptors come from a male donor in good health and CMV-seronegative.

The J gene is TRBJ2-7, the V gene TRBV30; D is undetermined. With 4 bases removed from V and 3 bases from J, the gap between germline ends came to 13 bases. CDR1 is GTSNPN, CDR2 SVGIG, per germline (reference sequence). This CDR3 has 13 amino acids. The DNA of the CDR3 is TGTGCCTGGAAACGCTACACTAACTACGAGCAGTACTTC. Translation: CAWKRYTNYEQYF.

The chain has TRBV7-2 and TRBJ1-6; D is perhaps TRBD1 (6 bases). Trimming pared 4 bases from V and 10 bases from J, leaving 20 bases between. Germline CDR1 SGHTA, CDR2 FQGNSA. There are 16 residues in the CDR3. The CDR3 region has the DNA TGTGCCAGCAGCTGGAGTACAGGGAGCCCAAGCTCACCCCTCCACTTT. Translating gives CASSWSTGSPSSPLHF.

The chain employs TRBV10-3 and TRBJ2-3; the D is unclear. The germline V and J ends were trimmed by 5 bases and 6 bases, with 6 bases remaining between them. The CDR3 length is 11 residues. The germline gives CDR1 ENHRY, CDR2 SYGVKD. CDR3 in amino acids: CAISFQDTQYF. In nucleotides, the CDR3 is TGTGCCATCAGTTTCCAGGATACGCAGTATTTT.

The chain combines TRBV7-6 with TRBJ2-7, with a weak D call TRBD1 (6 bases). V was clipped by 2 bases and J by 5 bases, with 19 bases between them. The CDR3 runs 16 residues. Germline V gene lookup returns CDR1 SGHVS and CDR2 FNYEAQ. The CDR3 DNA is TGTGCCAGCAGCTTAATGACAGGCAGGGGATTCCACGAGCAGTACTTC. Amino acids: CASSLMTGRGFHEQYF.

The CDR3 region is CASTTSSGLSNQPQHF. Written as DNA, the CDR3 is TGTGCCAGCACCACCTCTTCAGGGCTTAGCAATCAGCCCCAGCATTTT. The rearrangement uses TRBV6-6 and TRBJ1-5; a weak D match, TRBD1 (5 bases). Germline V gene data show CDR1 as MNHNY and CDR2 as SVGAGI (reference sequence). V was clipped by 7 bases and J by 0 bases, with 16 bases between them. The length of the CDR3 is 16 residues.

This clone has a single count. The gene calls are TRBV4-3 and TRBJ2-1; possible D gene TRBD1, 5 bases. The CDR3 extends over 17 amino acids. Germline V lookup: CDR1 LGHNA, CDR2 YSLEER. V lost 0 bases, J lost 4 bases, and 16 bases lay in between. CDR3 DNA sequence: TGCGCCAGCAGCCAAGATCTTGGCAGGGCCCTTTACAATGAGCAGTTCTTC. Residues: CASSQDLGRALYNEQFF.

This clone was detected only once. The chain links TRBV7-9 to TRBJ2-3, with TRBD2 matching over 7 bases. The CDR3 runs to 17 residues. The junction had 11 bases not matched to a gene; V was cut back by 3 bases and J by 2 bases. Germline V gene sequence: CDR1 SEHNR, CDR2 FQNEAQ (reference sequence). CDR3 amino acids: CASSFPSSGGFTDTQYF. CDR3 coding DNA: TGTGCCAGCAGCTTCCCTTCTAGCGGAGGATTCACAGATACGCAGTATTTT.

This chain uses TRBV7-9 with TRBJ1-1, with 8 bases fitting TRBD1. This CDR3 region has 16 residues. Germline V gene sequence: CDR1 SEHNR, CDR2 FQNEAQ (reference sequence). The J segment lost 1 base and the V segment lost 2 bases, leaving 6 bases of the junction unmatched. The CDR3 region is CASSLFRDRRNTEAFF. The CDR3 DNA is TGTGCCAGCAGCTTATTCCGGGACAGGCGGAACACTGAAGCTTTCTTT.

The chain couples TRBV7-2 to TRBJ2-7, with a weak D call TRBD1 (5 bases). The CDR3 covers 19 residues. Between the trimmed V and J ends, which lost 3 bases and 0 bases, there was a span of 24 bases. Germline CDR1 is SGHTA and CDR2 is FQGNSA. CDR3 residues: CASSFRAPGHLESSYEQYF. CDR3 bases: TGTGCCAGCAGCTTCAGGGCCCCTGGACACTTGGAGAGCTCCTACGAGCAGTACTTC.

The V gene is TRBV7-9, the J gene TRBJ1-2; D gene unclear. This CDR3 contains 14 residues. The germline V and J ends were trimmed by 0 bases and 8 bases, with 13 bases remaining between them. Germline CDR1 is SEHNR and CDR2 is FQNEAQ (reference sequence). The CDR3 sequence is CASSLATGIQGYTF. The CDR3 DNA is TGTGCCAGCAGCTTAGCGACGGGGATCCAAGGCTACACCTTC.

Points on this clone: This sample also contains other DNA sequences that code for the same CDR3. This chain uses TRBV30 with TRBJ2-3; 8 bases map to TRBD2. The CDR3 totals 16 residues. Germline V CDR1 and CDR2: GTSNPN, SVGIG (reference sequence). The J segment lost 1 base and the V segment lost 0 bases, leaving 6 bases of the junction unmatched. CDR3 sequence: CAWSVRSAGGTDTQYF. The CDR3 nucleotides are TGTGCCTGGAGTGTACGGTCAGCGGGGGGCACAGATACGCAGTATTTT.

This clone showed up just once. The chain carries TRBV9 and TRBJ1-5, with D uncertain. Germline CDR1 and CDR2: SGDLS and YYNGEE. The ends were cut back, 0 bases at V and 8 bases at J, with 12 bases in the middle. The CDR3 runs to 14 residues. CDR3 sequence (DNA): TGTGCCAGCAGCGTAGGGGATGAGGGAAAGCCCCAGCATTTT. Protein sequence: CASSVGDEGKPQHF. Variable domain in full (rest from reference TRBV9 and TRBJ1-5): DSGVTQTPKHLITATGQRVTLRCSPRSGDLSVYWYQQSLDQGLQFLIQYYNGEERAKGNILERFSAQQFPDLHSELNLSSLELGDSALYFCASSVGDEGKPQHFGDGTRLSIL.

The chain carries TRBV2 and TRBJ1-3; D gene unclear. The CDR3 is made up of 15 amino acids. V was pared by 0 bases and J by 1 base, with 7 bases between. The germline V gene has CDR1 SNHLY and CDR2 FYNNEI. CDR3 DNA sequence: TGTGCCAGCAGTGAAGCCGGGTTATCTGGAAACACCATATATTTT. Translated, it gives CASSEAGLSGNTIYF.

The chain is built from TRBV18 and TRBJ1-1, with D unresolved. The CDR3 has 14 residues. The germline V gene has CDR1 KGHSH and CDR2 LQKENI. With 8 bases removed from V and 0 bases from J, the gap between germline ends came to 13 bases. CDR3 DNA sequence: TGTGCCAGCGCAAGTTCCCCGGTGAACACTGAAGCTTTCTTT. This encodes CASASSPVNTEAFF.

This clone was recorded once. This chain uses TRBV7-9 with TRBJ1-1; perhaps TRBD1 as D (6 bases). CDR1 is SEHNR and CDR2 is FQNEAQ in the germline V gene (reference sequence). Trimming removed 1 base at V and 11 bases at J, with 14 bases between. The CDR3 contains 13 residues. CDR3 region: CASSLVGGAAAFF. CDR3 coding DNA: TGTGCCAGCAGCTTAGTAGGGGGAGCTGCGGCTTTCTTT.

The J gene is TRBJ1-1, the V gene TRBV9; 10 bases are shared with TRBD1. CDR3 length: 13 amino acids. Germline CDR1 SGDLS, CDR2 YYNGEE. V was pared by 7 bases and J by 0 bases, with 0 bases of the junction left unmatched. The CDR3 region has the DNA TGTGCCAGCGGGACAGGGGTGAACACTGAAGCTTTCTTT. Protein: CASGTGVNTEAFF.

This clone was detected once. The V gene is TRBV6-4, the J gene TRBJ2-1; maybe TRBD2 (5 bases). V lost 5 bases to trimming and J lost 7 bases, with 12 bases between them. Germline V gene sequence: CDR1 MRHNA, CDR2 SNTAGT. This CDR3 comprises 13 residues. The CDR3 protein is CASSTGSRNEQFF. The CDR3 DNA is TGTGCCAGCAGTACGGGGTCTAGGAATGAGCAGTTCTTC.

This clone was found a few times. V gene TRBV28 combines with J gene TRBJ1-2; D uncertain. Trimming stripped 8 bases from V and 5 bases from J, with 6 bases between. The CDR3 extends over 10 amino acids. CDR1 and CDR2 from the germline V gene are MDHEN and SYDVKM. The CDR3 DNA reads TGTGCCAGCGAACAGTATGGCTACACCTTC. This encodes CASEQYGYTF.

CDR3 DNA sequence: TGTGCCAGCAGCAGGGTTGGAAACACCATATATTTT. Translated: CASSRVGNTIYF. The J gene is TRBJ1-3, the V gene TRBV28; D might be TRBD1 (5 bases). V was pared by 6 bases and J by 3 bases, with 6 bases between. The CDR3 loop spans 12 amino acids. CDR1 is MDHEN, CDR2 SYDVKM, per germline.

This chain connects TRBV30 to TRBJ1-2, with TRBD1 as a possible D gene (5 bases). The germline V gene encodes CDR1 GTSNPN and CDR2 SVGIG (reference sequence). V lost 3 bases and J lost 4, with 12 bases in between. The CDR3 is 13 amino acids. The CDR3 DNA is TGTGCCTGGAGACCGACAGCGACCTATGGCTACACCTTC. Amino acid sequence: CAWRPTATYGYTF.

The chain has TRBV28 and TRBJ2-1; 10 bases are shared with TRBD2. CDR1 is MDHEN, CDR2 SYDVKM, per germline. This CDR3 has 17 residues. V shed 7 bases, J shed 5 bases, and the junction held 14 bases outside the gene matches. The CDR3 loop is CASTFRGLAGANNEQFF. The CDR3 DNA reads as TGTGCCAGCACCTTCAGGGGCCTAGCGGGGGCCAACAATGAGCAGTTCTTC.

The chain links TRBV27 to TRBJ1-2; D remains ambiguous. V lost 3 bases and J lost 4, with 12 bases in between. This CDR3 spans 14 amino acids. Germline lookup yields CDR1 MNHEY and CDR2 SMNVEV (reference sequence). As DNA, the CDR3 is TGTGCCAGCAGTTTTTCCGGGAACCTCTATGGCTACACCTTC. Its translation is CASSFSGNLYGYTF.

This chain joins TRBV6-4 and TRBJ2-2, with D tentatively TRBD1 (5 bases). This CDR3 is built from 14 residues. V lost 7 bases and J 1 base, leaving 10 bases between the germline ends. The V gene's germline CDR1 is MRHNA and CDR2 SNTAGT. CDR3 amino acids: CASMARGNTGELFF. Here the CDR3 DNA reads TGTGCCAGCATGGCAAGGGGGAACACCGGGGAGCTGTTTTTT.

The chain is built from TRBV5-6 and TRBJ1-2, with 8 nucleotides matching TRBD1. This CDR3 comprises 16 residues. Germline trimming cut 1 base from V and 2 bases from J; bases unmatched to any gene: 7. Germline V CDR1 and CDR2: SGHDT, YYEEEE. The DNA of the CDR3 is TGTGCCAGCAGCTTGTTCTGGACAGGGCCGAACTATGGCTACACCTTC. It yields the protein CASSLFWTGPNYGYTF.

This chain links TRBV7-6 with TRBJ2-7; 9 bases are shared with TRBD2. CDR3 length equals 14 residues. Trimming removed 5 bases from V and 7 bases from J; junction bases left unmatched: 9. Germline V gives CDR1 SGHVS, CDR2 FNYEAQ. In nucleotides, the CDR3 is TGTGCCAGCAGCCCCAATAGTCTAGCGGGGGAGCAGTACTTC. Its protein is CASSPNSLAGEQYF. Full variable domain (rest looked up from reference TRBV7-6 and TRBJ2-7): GAGVSQSPRYKVTKRGQDVALRCDPISGHVSLYWYRQALGQGPEFLTYFNYEAQQDKSGLPNDRFSAERPEGSISTLTIQRTEQRDSAMYRCASSPNSLAGEQYFGPGTRLTVT.

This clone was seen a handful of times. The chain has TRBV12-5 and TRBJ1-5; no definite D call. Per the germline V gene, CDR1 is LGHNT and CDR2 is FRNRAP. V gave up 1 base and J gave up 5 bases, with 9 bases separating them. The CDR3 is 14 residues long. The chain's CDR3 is CASGLGAKYQPQHF. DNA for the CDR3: TGTGCTAGTGGTTTGGGCGCGAAGTATCAGCCCCAGCATTTT. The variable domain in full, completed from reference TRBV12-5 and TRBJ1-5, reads DARVTQTPRHKVTEMGQEVTMRCQPILGHNTVFWYRQTMMQGLELLAYFRNRAPLDDSGMPKDRFSAEMPDATLATLKIQPSEPRDSAVYFCASGLGAKYQPQHFGDGTRLSIL.

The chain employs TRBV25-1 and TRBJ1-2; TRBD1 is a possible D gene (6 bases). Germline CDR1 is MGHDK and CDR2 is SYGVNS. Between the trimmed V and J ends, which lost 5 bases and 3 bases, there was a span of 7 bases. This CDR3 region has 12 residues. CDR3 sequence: CASSRQDYGYTF. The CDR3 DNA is TGTGCCAGCAGTCGACAGGACTATGGCTACACCTTC.